Sequencing of this T cell receptor (beta chain) was carried out in a study of T cells after yellow fever vaccination. Per the germline V gene, CDR1 is KGHDR and CDR2 is SFDVKD. This CDR3 spans 11 amino acids. Trimming cost V 4 bases and J 10 bases, with 7 bases left between them. On this clonotype itself: Antigen: not known.

General study results and limits: Reappearing after the booster were most of the clones from primary vaccination (about 96% CD4, 88% CD8). Peaking on day 5 versus 15, the secondary response was faster but weaker.

5'RACE template switching generated TCR cDNA, adding a universal primer site and UMIs. One entry per CDR3 protein results from TCRdb running MiXCR on the 5' RACE reads. This table has tens of thousands of distinct CDR3 sequences, 7.5% to 9% appearing once. The sequencing used CD8+ T cells sorted from PBMCs, collected on the day of the yellow fever booster vaccination. The rearrangement uses TRBV24-1 and TRBJ2-1, with no clear D. The source is a man aged 30 to 45 who received the YFV17D yellow fever vaccine. The CDR3 here is CATSDHIEQFF. The CDR3 nucleotides are TGTGCCACCAGTGACCACATAGAGCAGTTCTTC.